This record looks at one T cell receptor beta chain sequence and its context. Its antigen is not known. The data are from a study of shared clonotypes between healthy human individuals. Broader study findings: Lower generation probabilities were found for non-shared clonotypes than for those shared by all four donors.

The V gene lost 2 bases and the J gene lost 3 bases, with 11 bases spanning the gap. The germline V gene encodes CDR1 MNHNY and CDR2 SVGAGI (reference sequence). The CDR3 runs to 15 residues. Sequencing was at deep level. Data came from immunoSEQ multiplex PCR; TCRdb stores just in-frame clones and leaves some out. Counted here are about 1.1 million clones, around 78% occurring once; the ten biggest clones make up around 0.6%. The source is a man between 18 and 35 years old in good health. Some clones in this sample may be carry-over from other donors' samples. Sequencing was done on a sample of memory CD4+ T cells from PBMCs. Noted subset: CD45RA-negative fraction. The chain couples TRBV6-6 to TRBJ1-3; a possible D gene is TRBD1 (5 bases). CDR3 bases: TGTGCCAGCAGTTACCTGGGGGGAGGTGGAAACACCATATATTTT. Protein: CASSYLGGGGNTIYF.